This TCR beta chain comes out of a study of CD8 T cells in Susac syndrome. This clonotype was observed a single time. Reverse transcription of about 0.5 to 1 ug RNA used random hexamers. TCRdb passed the immunoSEQ multiplex PCR reads through MiXCR, listing each CDR3 protein once. Among 130,000 or so distinct CDR3 sequences listed, 85% to 95% were seen once. Included as multiple sclerosis controls were treatment-naive patients who had stable or active relapsing-remitting disease. The sequence was obtained from a human donor with multiple sclerosis. Sample: CD4+ T cells from PBMCs.

The CDR3 DNA is TGTGCCAGCAGCCAACGGACAGAGGCTGAAAAACTGTTTTTT. Protein product: CASSQRTEAEKLFF. The chain combines TRBV3-1 with TRBJ1-4; the D gene is possibly TRBD1 (6 bases). The length of the CDR3 is 14 residues. V was pared by 2 bases and J by 7 bases, with 11 bases between. Germline V gene data show CDR1 as LGHDT and CDR2 as YNNKEL (reference sequence).